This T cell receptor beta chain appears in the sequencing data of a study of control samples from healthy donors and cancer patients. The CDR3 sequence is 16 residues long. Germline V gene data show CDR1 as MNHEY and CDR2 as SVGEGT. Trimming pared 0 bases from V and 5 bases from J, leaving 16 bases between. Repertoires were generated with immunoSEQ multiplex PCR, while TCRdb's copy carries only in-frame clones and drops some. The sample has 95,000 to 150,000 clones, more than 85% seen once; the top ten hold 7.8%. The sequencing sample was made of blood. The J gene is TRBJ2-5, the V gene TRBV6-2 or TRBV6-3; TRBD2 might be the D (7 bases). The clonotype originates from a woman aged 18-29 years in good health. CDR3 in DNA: TGTGCCAGCAGTTACTCGGGGGGGGCCTTGGAGGAGACCCAGTACTTC. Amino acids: CASSYSGGALEETQYF.